This T cell receptor beta chain was captured in a study of control samples from healthy donors and cancer patients. The protocol was immunoSEQ multiplex PCR, while the TCRdb copy is restricted to in-frame clones and leaves out a portion. This sample has approximately 190,000 clones, with 91% found just once. The CDR3 runs to 14 residues. CDR1 and CDR2 from the germline V gene are KGHDR and SFDVKD. V was clipped by 9 bases and J by 4 bases, with 14 bases between them. The material sequenced was blood. The V gene is TRBV24-1, the J gene TRBJ2-2; a possible D gene is TRBD2 (5 bases). The TCR was taken from a man younger than 45 in good health. CDR3 amino acids: CATAPAEGTGELFF. The DNA for the CDR3 is TGTGCCACCGCCCCGGCTGAGGGCACCGGGGAGCTGTTTTTT.